This T cell receptor (beta chain) was sequenced for a study of blood T cell repertoires in COVID-19. Study summary: COVID-19 samples collected from the United States, Italy and Spain covered acute and convalescent phases. T cells, B-cell-depleted T cells, or PBMCs provided the cDNA or gDNA that served as material.

Original processing methods: Estimated nucleated cell counts came from reference gene primer amplification. TCRdb's copy holds only in-frame clones and misses some; the assay was immunoSEQ multiplex PCR. The D gene and trimming were derived from the DNA, and the V and J assignments and clone size from that table. The repertoire holds some 240,000 clones, with roughly 83% as singletons. Germline V gene lookup returns CDR1 LNHDA and CDR2 SQIVND (reference sequence). The CDR3 totals 14 residues. Germline trimming cut 7 bases from V and 5 bases from J; bases unmatched to any gene: 8. The rearrangement uses TRBV19 and TRBJ1-2; 9 bases agree with TRBD1. The sequenced sample consisted of peripheral blood. This clonotype was sampled from a woman of 80 years or more with acute or convalescent COVID-19. The CDR3 sequence: CASMDRGRDYGYTF. In nucleotides, the CDR3 is TGTGCCAGTATGGACAGGGGACGGGATTATGGCTACACCTTC.